What follows are 18 T cell receptor beta chains derived from one specimen sequenced in a study of cytomegalovirus exposure and HLA in healthy donors. Amplification used 60 Vbeta primers and 13 Jbeta primers. Here immunoSEQ multiplex PCR was the method, and the copy in TCRdb shows in-frame clones only, minus some. The repertoire holds 150,000 to 200,000 clones, around three quarters seen once, with about 2% in the top ten. Sequenced sample: PBMCs. The receptors originated from a woman in her forties or fifties in good health and CMV-seronegative.

V and J are TRBV4-1 and TRBJ2-5, with 11 bases identical to TRBD2. The CDR3 extends over 16 amino acids. Germline CDR1 and CDR2: MGHRA and YSYEKL. The V segment lost 8 bases and the J segment 1 base; nucleotides outside the gene matches: 9. The chain's CDR3 is CASSKIGTSGQETQYF. CDR3 DNA: TGCGCCAGCTCTAAGATAGGGACTAGCGGCCAAGAGACCCAGTACTTC.

This chain joins TRBV27 and TRBJ2-7; unclear D gene. In germline, CDR1 is MNHEY, CDR2 SMNVEV (reference sequence). This CDR3 has 12 residues. V was trimmed by 5 bases and J by 9 bases, leaving 14 bases between them. In DNA form, the CDR3 reads TGTGCCAGCAGTAGCCTCGACAACAGGCAGTACTTC. As protein: CASSSLDNRQYF.

As for this clone: Its ends do not fully match the called genes, so a read error is possible. CDR3 DNA: TGTGCCTCGGGACGGGACAGGGTTTATTTT. Translation gives CASGRDRVYF. This chain links TRBV6-1 with TRBJ1-5; 9 bases align to TRBD1. Germline values: CDR1 MNHNS, CDR2 SASEGT. The CDR3 is made up of 10 amino acids.

The rearrangement joins TRBV7-2 to TRBJ2-7, with a tentative D call TRBD1 (6 bases). V gave up 1 base and J gave up 5 bases, with 15 bases separating them. Germline assignment: CDR1 SGHTA and CDR2 FQGNSA. This CDR3 has 15 residues. The CDR3 reads CASSLVRAGDHEQYF. The CDR3, as DNA: TGTGCCAGCAGCTTAGTGCGGGCAGGGGACCACGAGCAGTACTTC.

This rearrangement joins TRBV14 to TRBJ2-7, with 9 bases fitting TRBD2. The CDR3 has 19 residues. V shed 0 bases, J shed 6 bases, and the junction held 18 bases outside the gene matches. Germline V gene data show CDR1 as SGHDN and CDR2 as FVKESK. The DNA for the CDR3 is TGTGCCAGCAGCCAAGAACCGGGACACCTAGGTGGCGGGAGGGTCGAGCAGTACTTC. Its translation is CASSQEPGHLGGGRVEQYF.

The V call is TRBV5-8, the J call TRBJ2-7; tentatively, D is TRBD2 (7 bases). Trimming took off 5 bases at V and 6 bases at J, with 24 bases between the two ends. CDR1 and CDR2 from the germline V gene are SGHTS and YDEGEE. The CDR3 length is 16 residues. The CDR3 sequence: CASSRWGNGGQGEQYF. Written as DNA, the CDR3 is TGTGCCAGCAGTCGGTGGGGGAACGGGGGGCAAGGCGAGCAGTACTTC.

CDR3 DNA sequence: TGTGCCAGCAGCTTGGCGGCAGGGGGAATAAGTGAGCAGTACTTC. Translated: CASSLAAGGISEQYF. The genes are TRBV5-4 and TRBJ2-7; TRBD1 matches at 7 bases. In germline, CDR1 is SGHNT, CDR2 YYREEE (reference sequence). This CDR3 spans 15 amino acids. V lost 0 bases to trimming and J lost 7 bases; unmatched junction nucleotides: 10.

This rearrangement joins TRBV9 to TRBJ2-5; the match to TRBD2 covers 11 bases. The CDR3 sequence is 16 residues long. V lost 5 bases to trimming and J lost 4 bases; unmatched junction nucleotides: 10. The germline V gene encodes CDR1 SGDLS and CDR2 YYNGEE. Written as DNA, the CDR3 is TGTGCCAGCAGTTCCCGTAGCGGGGGGGCCTTAGAGACCCAGTACTTC. Residues: CASSSRSGGALETQYF. The full variable domain, with the rest looked up from reference TRBV9 and TRBJ2-5, is DSGVTQTPKHLITATGQRVTLRCSPRSGDLSVYWYQQSLDQGLQFLIQYYNGEERAKGNILERFSAQQFPDLHSELNLSSLELGDSALYFCASSSRSGGALETQYFGPGTRLLVL.

V and J are TRBV7-2 and TRBJ1-1, with D perhaps matching TRBD1 (5 bases). The CDR3 loop spans 15 amino acids. V was trimmed by 5 bases and J by 4 bases, leaving 17 bases between them. Per germline, CDR1 SGHTA and CDR2 FQGNSA. The CDR3, as DNA: TGTGCCAGCAGCGCAGGTGGGTTAAGGGGCACTGAAGCTTTCTTT. Residues: CASSAGGLRGTEAFF.

The rearrangement uses TRBV5-4 and TRBJ1-5; D possibly corresponds to TRBD1 (6 bases). The germline gives CDR1 SGHNT, CDR2 YYREEE (reference sequence). The length of the CDR3 is 18 residues. V was cut by 4 bases and J by 2 bases, with 22 bases left in between. CDR3 amino acids: CASSIIYNRVRGNQPQHF. CDR3 sequence (DNA): TGTGCCAGCAGCATTATTTACAACAGGGTGAGGGGCAATCAGCCCCAGCATTTT.

The chain couples TRBV5-1 to TRBJ2-3; 7 bases match TRBD1. Germline assignment: CDR1 SGHRS and CDR2 YFSETQ. Losses at the gene ends were 0 bases for V and 1 base for J; bases not matched to a gene: 5. The CDR3 consists of 16 residues. The CDR3 region is CASSLAYQGGTDTQYF. In DNA form, the CDR3 reads TGCGCCAGCAGCTTGGCCTATCAGGGGGGCACAGATACGCAGTATTTT.

This clone was detected once. V and J are TRBV6-5 and TRBJ1-1, with D possibly being TRBD1 (5 bases). V gave up 6 bases and J gave up 6 bases, with 14 bases separating them. CDR1 and CDR2 (germline): MNHEY, SVGAGI. This CDR3 is 13 amino acids long. CDR3 sequence (DNA): TGTGCCAGCAGCGCCGGAGTGGGGCCTGAAGCTTTCTTT. Amino acids: CASSAGVGPEAFF.

J is TRBJ1-6 and V is TRBV28; D is undetermined. V was cut by 3 bases and J by 5 bases, with 5 bases left in between. From germline, CDR1 is MDHEN and CDR2 SYDVKM. CDR3 length: 13 amino acids. The CDR3 loop is CASSLTHNSPLHF. As DNA, the CDR3 is TGTGCCAGCAGTTTGACACATAATTCACCCCTCCACTTT.

This chain connects TRBV4-3 to TRBJ2-1; the match to TRBD2 covers 13 bases. This CDR3 contains 16 residues. J was trimmed by 5 bases and V by 1 base; bases with no gene match: 2. The germline gives CDR1 LGHNA, CDR2 YSLEER. CDR3 sequence (DNA): TGCGCCAGCAGCCAAGGGGGACTAGCGGGACACAATGAGCAGTTCTTC. Translating it yields CASSQGGLAGHNEQFF.

This chain uses TRBV6-1 with TRBJ2-2; D may be TRBD2 (7 bases). The ends were cut back, 7 bases at V and 4 bases at J, with 16 bases in the middle. Germline V CDR1 and CDR2: MNHNS, SASEGT. The CDR3 length is 15 residues. CDR3 amino acids: CASTSGGSGTGELFF. DNA of the CDR3: TGTGCCAGCACCTCGGGGGGCTCGGGCACCGGGGAGCTGTTTTTT.

V gene TRBV18 combines with J gene TRBJ1-3; tentatively, D is TRBD1 (5 bases). Germline CDR1 reads KGHSH; CDR2 reads LQKENI. CDR3 length equals 14 residues. V was clipped by 5 bases and J by 0 bases, with 8 bases between them. The CDR3 region is CASSIQDSGNTIYF. CDR3 in DNA: TGTGCCAGCTCAATACAGGACTCTGGAAACACCATATATTTT.

The chain couples TRBV7-9 to TRBJ1-5; D is unresolved. CDR1 SEHNR and CDR2 FQNEAQ come from the germline V gene (reference sequence). Trimming cost V 2 bases and J 6 bases, with 8 bases left between them. The length of the CDR3 is 13 residues. CDR3 nucleotides: TGTGCCAGCAGCTTAATTAACTCTCAGCCCCAGCATTTT. Translating gives CASSLINSQPQHF.

The count of this clone is one. This chain links TRBV28 with TRBJ2-2; possibly TRBD2 for D (5 bases). Deletions cut 7 bases from V and 0 bases from J, with 9 bases between. Germline V CDR1 and CDR2: MDHEN, SYDVKM. This CDR3 is 14 amino acids long. The CDR3 here is CASKRQTNTGELFF. For the CDR3, the DNA is TGTGCCAGCAAGCGGCAAACGAACACCGGGGAGCTGTTTTTT.